This T cell receptor (beta chain) was identified during a study of human T cells and chemical hapten exposure. This CDR3 has 14 residues. Trimming shortened V by 5 bases and J by 8 bases, and 16 bases separated the two germline ends. CDR1 is SEHNR and CDR2 is FQNEAQ in the germline V gene (reference sequence). As for time point: patch test 1, 2 weeks after DPC sensitization. Regarding treatment: therapeutic diphenylcyclopropenone sensitization with weekly scalp DPC. This clonotype occurred a few times. TCRdb processed the RACE reads anew with MiXCR; each CDR3 protein has one entry. There are roughly 380,000 distinct CDR3 sequences in the sample; approximately 5.1% occur only once, and approximately 2.1% lies in the top ten.

The chain carries TRBV7-9 and TRBJ2-1; maybe TRBD2 (6 bases). This material consisted of whole blood, taken in connection with sensitization to the hapten diphenylcyclopropenone (DPC). The TCR originated in a woman between 45 and 65 years old with alopecia areata. Some clones in this sample may be carry-over from other donors' samples. The CDR3, as DNA: TGTGCCAGCAGCCCGGGGCCAAGGAGGGATGAGCAGTTCTTC. It encodes CASSPGPRRDEQFF.